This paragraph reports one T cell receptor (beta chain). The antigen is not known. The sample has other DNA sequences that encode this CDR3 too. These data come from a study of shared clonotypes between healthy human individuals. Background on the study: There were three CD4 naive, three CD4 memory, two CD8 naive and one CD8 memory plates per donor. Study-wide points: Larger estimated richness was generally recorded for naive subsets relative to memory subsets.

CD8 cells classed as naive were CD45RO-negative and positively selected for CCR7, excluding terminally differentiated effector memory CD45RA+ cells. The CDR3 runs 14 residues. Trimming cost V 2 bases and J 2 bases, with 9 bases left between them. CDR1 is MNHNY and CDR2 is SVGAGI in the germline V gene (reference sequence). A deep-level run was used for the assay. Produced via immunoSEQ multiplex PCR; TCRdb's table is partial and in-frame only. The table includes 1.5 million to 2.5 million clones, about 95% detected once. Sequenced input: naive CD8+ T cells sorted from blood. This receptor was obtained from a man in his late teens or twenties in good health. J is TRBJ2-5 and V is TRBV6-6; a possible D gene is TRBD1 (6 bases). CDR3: CASSYPGQQETQYF. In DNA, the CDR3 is TGTGCCAGCAGTTACCCTGGACAGCAAGAGACCCAGTACTTC.